This entry lists 29 T cell receptor beta chains sequenced from one sample in a study of blood T cell repertoires in COVID-19. TCRdb keeps only in-frame clones here, not all; method: immunoSEQ multiplex PCR. Found here are fewer than 60,000 clones, 80% to 90% of them singletons; the top ten hold approximately 7.7%. Sample: peripheral blood. The origin of the receptors is a human donor in a cohort sampled during active COVID-19.

The chain carries TRBV7-2 and TRBJ1-5, with TRBD1 matching over 9 bases. Germline V gene data show CDR1 as SGHTA and CDR2 as FQGNSA. J lost 3 bases, V lost 5 bases, and 5 bases had no gene match. The CDR3 length is 15 residues. The CDR3 here is CASSAYRGLNQPQHF. In DNA form, the CDR3 reads TGTGCCAGCAGCGCGTACAGGGGGCTCAATCAGCCCCAGCATTTT.

The chain has TRBV14 and TRBJ2-5; 13 bases are a match to TRBD2. V shed 1 base, J shed 2 bases, and the junction held 10 bases outside the gene matches. Germline V gene data show CDR1 as SGHDN and CDR2 as FVKESK. The CDR3 extends over 19 amino acids. This chain's CDR3 is CASSQVGLAGAGGQETQYF. The CDR3 DNA reads as TGTGCCAGCAGCCAAGTCGGACTAGCGGGAGCGGGGGGACAAGAGACCCAGTACTTC. Full variable domain (rest looked up from reference TRBV14 and TRBJ2-5): EAGVTQFPSHSVIEKGQTVTLRCDPISGHDNLYWYRRVMGKEIKFLLHFVKESKQDESGMPNNRFLAERTGGTYSTLKVQPAELEDSGVYFCASSQVGLAGAGGQETQYFGPGTRLLVL.

The CDR3 DNA follows: TGTGCCAGCAGCTTCGGGAACACAGATACGCAGTATTTT. Its protein is CASSFGNTDTQYF. J is TRBJ2-3 and V is TRBV7-9; D is possibly TRBD2 (5 bases). The CDR3 contains 13 residues. Germline V gene sequence: CDR1 SEHNR, CDR2 FQNEAQ (reference sequence). V shed 3 bases and J shed 2 bases, with 6 bases lying between them.

The rearrangement joins TRBV7-8 to TRBJ2-3; 8 bases map to TRBD1. There are 16 residues in the CDR3. Unmatched junction bases numbered 4, after V lost 1 base and J lost 1 base. Germline CDR1 reads SGHVS; CDR2 reads FQNEAQ. CDR3 amino acids: CASSLELTGGTDTQYF. The CDR3 coding sequence is TGTGCCAGCAGCTTAGAATTGACAGGGGGCACAGATACGCAGTATTTT.

The chain employs TRBV29-1 and TRBJ2-1, with 13 bases identical to TRBD2. The CDR3 length is 15 residues. The ends lost 7 bases at V and 7 bases at J; junction bases unmatched: 10. The germline gives CDR1 SQVTM, CDR2 ANQGSEA. The CDR3, as DNA: TGCAGCGGTGGGACTAGCGGGATTAACCGTAATGAGCAGTTCTTC. It codes for CSGGTSGINRNEQFF.

The V gene is TRBV3-1 (or the pseudogene TRBV3-2), the J gene TRBJ2-1, with 13 bases fitting TRBD2. Trimming removed 3 bases from V and 8 bases from J; junction bases left unmatched: 16. Germline loops: CDR1 LGHDT, CDR2 YNNKEL (reference sequence). CDR3 length: 19 residues. CDR3 sequence (DNA): TGTGCCAGCAGCCAGTGGGCGGGGACTAGCGGGACCAATCCGCATGAGCAGTTCTTC. Translation gives CASSQWAGTSGTNPHEQFF.

The chain joins TRBV5-4 to TRBJ2-5; D remains ambiguous. V shed 0 bases and J shed 2 bases, with 14 bases lying between them. This CDR3 spans 16 amino acids. Germline V gene lookup returns CDR1 SGHNT and CDR2 YYREEE (reference sequence). This CDR3 is CASSLGGATFQETQYF. CDR3 bases: TGTGCCAGCAGCTTGGGTGGCGCGACATTTCAAGAGACCCAGTACTTC.

The chain uses TRBV15 and TRBJ2-1; TRBD2 might be the D (5 bases). The CDR3 length is 16 residues. From germline, CDR1 is LNHNV and CDR2 YYDKDF (reference sequence). V gave up 0 bases and J gave up 6 bases, with 15 bases separating them. The CDR3 coding sequence is TGTGCCACCAGCAGAGATATGGGGAGCCGGATCAATGAGCAGTTCTTC. It translates to CATSRDMGSRINEQFF.

The gene calls are TRBV12-5 and TRBJ2-1; TRBD2 agrees at 7 bases. Germline CDR1 LGHNT, CDR2 FRNRAP. The CDR3 has 13 residues. After removal of 3 bases from V and 10 bases from J, the junction contained 6 bases not matched to a gene. DNA of the CDR3: TGTGCTAGTGGTTTAGACCGGGGAGGGGAGCAGTTCTTC. Protein: CASGLDRGGEQFF.

This clone was detected once. The gene calls are TRBV5-8 and TRBJ2-2, with D possibly matching TRBD2 (8 bases). The germline V gene has CDR1 SGHTS and CDR2 YDEGEE. The ends were cut back, 9 bases at V and 7 bases at J, with 19 bases in the middle. This CDR3 region has 14 residues. The CDR3 DNA reads TGTGCCACCTCGGGACTAGGGGGCGGCGGGGAGCTGTTTTTT. It is translated as CATSGLGGGGELFF.

The V gene is TRBV5-1, the J gene TRBJ2-3; TRBD2 agrees at 8 bases. V dropped 2 bases and J dropped 1; count of bases not matched to a gene: 6. Germline-derived CDR1 and CDR2 are SGHRS and YFSETQ. CDR3 length equals 16 residues. CDR3 sequence reads: CASSLISGIGTDTQYF. The CDR3 DNA sequence: TGCGCCAGCAGCTTAATTAGCGGGATTGGCACAGATACGCAGTATTTT.

The chain carries TRBV12-3 or TRBV12-4 and TRBJ2-7; no reliable D call. V was cut by 0 bases and J by 4 bases, with 4 bases left in between. The CDR3 runs to 12 residues. CDR3 loop: CASSLAQYEQYF. CDR3 nucleotides: TGTGCCAGCAGTTTAGCGCAGTACGAGCAGTACTTC.

This clone was observed once. V and J are TRBV7-9 and TRBJ2-1; perhaps TRBD2 as D (5 bases). Germline lookup yields CDR1 SEHNR and CDR2 FQNEAQ (reference sequence). CDR3 size: 13 residues. Trimming took 8 bases from V and 6 from J, leaving 14 bases between them. The CDR3 loop reads CASVSAAPNEQFF. The CDR3 region has the DNA TGTGCCAGCGTCTCAGCGGCTCCCAATGAGCAGTTCTTC.

The rearrangement uses TRBV7-9 and TRBJ2-7; 7 bases align to TRBD1. Per the germline V gene, CDR1 is SEHNR and CDR2 is FQNEAQ (reference sequence). The CDR3 is 14 amino acids. V shed 1 base and J 5 bases; nucleotides not matched to a gene: 5. The CDR3 coding sequence is TGTGCCAGCAGCTTAGGGCAGGGGGTCCACGAGCAGTACTTC. This translates into CASSLGQGVHEQYF.

The genes are TRBV5-8 and TRBJ2-7; 10 bases are shared with TRBD1. Unmatched junction bases numbered 9, after V lost 4 bases and J lost 2 bases. This CDR3 spans 16 amino acids. Germline V lookup: CDR1 SGHTS, CDR2 YDEGEE. The CDR3 here is CASSLGRDRGPYEQYF. The CDR3 DNA sequence: TGTGCCAGCAGCCTGGGCCGGGACAGGGGACCCTACGAGCAGTACTTC.

A single count supports this clone. The chain employs TRBV3-1 (or the pseudogene TRBV3-2) and TRBJ1-2; 7 bases fit TRBD1. The ends lost 0 bases at V and 3 bases at J; junction bases unmatched: 7. The CDR3 is made up of 16 amino acids. Germline V gene sequence: CDR1 LGHDT, CDR2 YNNKEL (reference sequence). The CDR3 bases are TGTGCCAGCAGCCAAGATGGACAGGCACACCACTATGGCTACACCTTC. Residues: CASSQDGQAHHYGYTF.

The chain has TRBV4-1 and TRBJ1-1; D remains unclear. V lost 4 bases and J 8 bases, leaving 8 bases between the germline ends. The germline CDR1 and CDR2 sequences are MGHRA and YSYEKL. The CDR3 is made up of 11 amino acids. CDR3 amino acids: CASSLRGEAFF. The DNA of the CDR3 is TGCGCCAGCAGCCTCCGGGGAGAAGCTTTCTTT.

The rearrangement joins TRBV11-3 to TRBJ2-5, with TRBD2 matching 7 bases. From germline, CDR1 is SGHNT and CDR2 YENEEA. The CDR3 contains 14 residues. The V gene end was trimmed by 1 base and the J gene end by 1 base; junction bases not matched to a gene: 0. The chain's CDR3 is CASSLGGSQETQYF. CDR3 nucleotide sequence: TGTGCCAGCAGCTTAGGCGGGAGCCAAGAGACCCAGTACTTC.

The gene calls are TRBV5-4 and TRBJ2-3; 9 positions match TRBD2. Trimming cost V 0 bases and J 6 bases; bases outside gene matches: 5. CDR3 length equals 15 residues. CDR1 is SGHNT and CDR2 is YYREEE in the germline V gene (reference sequence). CDR3 in amino acids: CASSLASGTWDTQYF. CDR3 DNA: TGTGCCAGCAGCTTGGCTAGCGGGACGTGGGATACGCAGTATTTT.

There are a few counts of this clone. The CDR3: CTGTGGSKLFF. CDR3 in DNA: TGCACTGGGACAGGGGGATCAAAACTGTTTTTT. This chain connects TRBV20-1 to TRBJ1-4, with 11 bases aligning to TRBD1. The length of the CDR3 is 11 residues. In germline, CDR1 is DFQATT, CDR2 SNEGSKA (reference sequence).

The chain uses TRBV5-1 and TRBJ2-7; 9 positions agree with TRBD1. V was clipped by 1 base and J by 7 bases; unmatched bases: 18. The CDR3 totals 18 residues. CDR1 and CDR2 (germline): SGHRS, YFSETQ. The CDR3 region is CASSLWGTGQGRVDEQYF. DNA of the CDR3: TGCGCCAGCAGCTTGTGGGGGACCGGACAGGGGAGGGTAGATGAGCAGTACTTC.

The chain links TRBV7-9 to TRBJ2-7; 11 bases fit TRBD2. The CDR3 is 17 amino acids. V lost 4 bases, J lost 3 bases, and 11 bases stayed unmatched. CDR1 and CDR2 from the germline V gene are SEHNR and FQNEAQ (reference sequence). CDR3 residues: CASSSPGLAAYDYEQYF. The CDR3, as DNA: TGTGCCAGCAGCTCACCGGGACTAGCGGCCTACGACTACGAGCAGTACTTC. The full variable domain, completed using reference TRBV7-9 and TRBJ2-7, is DTGVSQNPRHKITKRGQNVTFRCDPISEHNRLYWYRQTLGQGPEFLTYFQNEAQLEKSRLLSDRFSAERPKGSFSTLEIQRTEQGDSAMYLCASSSPGLAAYDYEQYFGPGTRLTVT.

This chain links TRBV27 with TRBJ2-7, with TRBD2 matching 9 bases. CDR1 MNHEY and CDR2 SMNVEV come from the germline V gene (reference sequence). CDR3 length equals 15 residues. The V gene end was trimmed by 6 bases and the J gene end by 2 bases; junction bases not matched to a gene: 8. CDR3 sequence: CASSRASGAPYEQYF. The CDR3 DNA follows: TGTGCCAGCAGCCGCGCTAGCGGGGCCCCCTACGAGCAGTACTTC.

DNA for the CDR3: TGCGCCAGCAGCCAAGATCTAGGGACTAGCGGGATAAATGAGCAGTTCTTC. This gives the protein CASSQDLGTSGINEQFF. V is TRBV4-3 and J is TRBJ2-1; 13 bases agree with TRBD2. J lost 7 bases, V lost 0 bases, and 6 bases had no gene match. The germline gives CDR1 LGHNA, CDR2 YSLEER. This CDR3 has 17 amino acids.

CDR3 sequence: CAWSPGGGYTF. The CDR3, as DNA: TGTGCCTGGAGCCCTGGGGGGGGCTACACCTTC. This chain connects TRBV30 to TRBJ1-2; perhaps TRBD1 as D (5 bases). This CDR3 has 11 residues. The germline V gene has CDR1 GTSNPN and CDR2 SVGIG (reference sequence). V gave up 3 bases and J gave up 8 bases, with 10 bases separating them. Complete variable domain (other parts from reference TRBV30 and TRBJ1-2): SQTIHQWPATLVQPVGSPLSLECTVEGTSNPNLYWYRQAAGRGLQLLFYSVGIGQISSEVPQNLSASRPQDRQFILSSKKLLLSDSGFYLCAWSPGGGYTFGSGTRLTVV.

The chain recombines TRBV29-1 with TRBJ1-1; D perhaps matches TRBD1 (5 bases). The CDR3 extends over 14 amino acids. V was shortened by 1 base and J by 0 bases, with 9 bases between the two germline ends. The germline gives CDR1 SQVTM, CDR2 ANQGSEA. Written as DNA, the CDR3 is TGCAGCGTTGAAGCTGGGGCTTTGAACACTGAAGCTTTCTTT. It encodes CSVEAGALNTEAFF. Combining the CDR3 with reference TRBV29-1 and TRBJ1-1 gives the whole variable domain SAVISQKPSRDICQRGTSLTIQCQVDSQVTMMFWYRQQPGQSLTLIATANQGSEATYESGFVIDKFPISRPNLTFSTLTVSNMSPEDSSIYLCSVEAGALNTEAFFGQGTRLTVV.

The rearrangement joins TRBV5-1 to TRBJ2-6, with D hard to call. V was clipped by 0 bases and J by 0 bases, with 10 bases between them. Germline V gene sequence: CDR1 SGHRS, CDR2 YFSETQ. This CDR3 has 17 residues. The CDR3 DNA is TGCGCCAGCAGCTTGGGTCCTACGGGCTCTGGGGCCAACGTCCTGACTTTC. As protein: CASSLGPTGSGANVLTF.

The CDR3 region has the DNA TGTGCCAGCAGACCCCTAGCGGGGAACAACTACGAGCAGTACTTC. Residues: CASRPLAGNNYEQYF. The chain links TRBV6-4 to TRBJ2-7; 9 nucleotides line up with TRBD2. The V and J ends lost 6 bases and 3 bases, in that order; junction bases with no gene match: 9. This CDR3 has 15 amino acids. CDR1 and CDR2 (germline): MRHNA, SNTAGT.

The chain combines TRBV11-3 with TRBJ2-3; no definite D call. The CDR3 runs 13 residues. The germline CDR1 and CDR2 sequences are SGHNT and YENEEA. V was cut by 1 base and J by 5 bases, with 7 bases left in between. CDR3 amino acids: CASSLGVEDTQYF. DNA for the CDR3: TGTGCCAGCAGCTTAGGCGTAGAAGATACGCAGTATTTT.